This T cell receptor (beta chain) appears in the sequencing data of a study of blood T cell repertoires in COVID-19. Turning to the study itself: Both acute and convalescent COVID-19 samples were obtained from the United States, Italy and Spain. Sample material is recorded as cDNA or gDNA derived from T cells, B-cell-depleted T cells, or PBMCs.

Original processing methods: Reference gene primers were amplified, and this amplification served to estimate nucleated cell counts. The table came from immunoSEQ multiplex PCR; TCRdb's copy has only in-frame clones and leaves some out. D and trimming come from the DNA, and the V and J calls and clone size come from that table. The top ten clones hold roughly 3.6% of a sample with 35,000 to 55,000 clones, around 88% of them seen once. V lost 5 bases to trimming and J lost 3 bases; unmatched junction nucleotides: 3. The length of the CDR3 is 13 residues. Germline-derived CDR1 and CDR2 are SNHLY and FYNNEI.

The TCR comes from a human donor in a cohort sampled during active COVID-19. This rearrangement joins TRBV2 to TRBJ1-1, with 7 nucleotides matching TRBD1. Sequences were obtained from peripheral blood. This CDR3 is CASSLTGYTEAFF. In DNA form, the CDR3 reads TGTGCCAGCAGTCTGACAGGGTACACTGAAGCTTTCTTT.